These 21 T cell receptor beta chains share one sample of origin, sequenced in a study of sequential checkpoint blockade in melanoma. Stated treatment: randomized to nivolumab then ipilimumab (arm A) or the reverse (arm B). Measured with immunoSEQ multiplex PCR; TCRdb has only the in-frame clones, and not every one. The sample holds more than 5,000 clones, approximately 50% seen once. Source: CD8+ T cells sorted from blood (inferred from file names), taken from a patient given nivolumab and ipilimumab in sequence. These receptors came from a human donor with melanoma.

In its sample, this clone is medium-sized. The chain couples TRBV4-1 to TRBJ2-1; D is possibly TRBD2 (5 bases). This CDR3 contains 15 residues. CDR1 MGHRA and CDR2 YSYEKL come from the germline V gene. Trimming removed 6 bases at V and 14 bases at J, with 26 bases between. The CDR3 sequence is CASSQLFPSPTRKFF. CDR3 nucleotide sequence: TGCGCCAGCAGTCAACTTTTTCCTAGCCCCACAAGAAAGTTCTTC.

The chain combines TRBV10-2 with TRBJ2-3; 9 bases are a match to TRBD2. V lost 6 bases, J lost 1 base, and 2 bases stayed unmatched. This CDR3 contains 14 residues. Germline loops: CDR1 WSHSY, CDR2 SAAADI. CDR3 sequence (DNA): TGCGCCAGCAGCAAGCGGGGGGGCACAGATACGCAGTATTTT. Its translation is CASSKRGGTDTQYF.

This clone was counted only a few times. The same CDR3 is also encoded by other DNA sequences in this sample. The chain couples TRBV20-1 to TRBJ2-3; no reliable D call. The CDR3 is 11 amino acids. The germline V gene encodes CDR1 DFQATT and CDR2 SNEGSKA (reference sequence). V was cut by 4 bases and J by 2 bases, with 4 bases left in between. In nucleotides, the CDR3 is TGCAGTGCTATATCCACAGATACGCAGTATTTT. Protein sequence: CSAISTDTQYF.

In this sample, this clone turned up a few times. This sequence joins TRBV30 and TRBJ2-1; 7 bases are a match to TRBD1. The V gene's germline CDR1 is GTSNPN and CDR2 SVGIG (reference sequence). With 4 bases clipped from V and 7 bases from J, the junction kept 10 bases outside the gene matches. CDR3 size: 14 residues. The CDR3 coding sequence is TGTGCCTGGACCGACTACAGGGGTAGGAATGAGCAGTTCTTC. Its translation is CAWTDYRGRNEQFF.

Here the CDR3 DNA reads TGTGCCAGCAGCCTCACGGGGACAGGGGCCTACGAGCAGTACTTC. Translating gives CASSLTGTGAYEQYF. This chain links TRBV11-2 with TRBJ2-7, with TRBD1 matching over 10 bases. The CDR3 is 15 amino acids. Trimming took 5 bases from V and 2 from J; bases not matched to a gene: 6. Per germline, CDR1 SGHAT and CDR2 FQNNGV.

The chain uses TRBV15 and TRBJ2-7; TRBD2 matches at 7 bases. J gave up 6 bases and V 1 base, and 9 bases lay outside the gene matches. CDR1 is LNHNV, CDR2 YYDKDF, per germline (reference sequence). The CDR3 loop spans 15 amino acids. CDR3 sequence reads: CATSRVPAGTTEQYF. Written as DNA, the CDR3 is TGTGCCACCAGCAGAGTACCCGCCGGGACTACCGAGCAGTACTTC.

The rearrangement joins TRBV15 to TRBJ2-1; possibly TRBD2 for D (5 bases). Germline CDR1 and CDR2: LNHNV and YYDKDF (reference sequence). The length of the CDR3 is 17 residues. Trimming pared 0 bases from V and 4 bases from J, leaving 16 bases between. Here the CDR3 reads CATSREGIGLRYNEQFF. In DNA, the CDR3 is TGTGCCACCAGCAGAGAAGGGATAGGACTCAGGTACAATGAGCAGTTCTTC. Looking up the rest from reference TRBV15 and TRBJ2-1 gives the full variable domain: DAMVIQNPRYQVTQFGKPVTLSCSQTLNHNVMYWYQQKSSQAPKLLFHYYDKDFNNEADTPDNFQSRRPNTSFCFLDIRSPGLGDTAMYLCATSREGIGLRYNEQFFGPGTRLTVL.

The V gene is TRBV2, the J gene TRBJ2-7; 9 positions match TRBD1. The CDR3 spans 16 residues. Germline V lookup: CDR1 SNHLY, CDR2 FYNNEI. With 4 bases clipped from V and 2 bases from J, the junction kept 9 bases outside the gene matches. CDR3 amino acids: CASSVYPGQGTYEQYF. The CDR3 bases are TGTGCCAGCAGTGTATATCCGGGACAGGGAACCTACGAGCAGTACTTC.

This clone was found once. The chain carries TRBV2 and TRBJ2-1, with TRBD1 matching over 9 bases. The J segment lost 6 bases and the V segment lost 4 bases, leaving 7 bases of the junction unmatched. Germline CDR1 is SNHLY and CDR2 is FYNNEI. This CDR3 has 15 residues. CDR3 nucleotide sequence: TGTGCCAGCAGTGTAGGACAGGGGAGCCTCAATGAGCAGTTCTTC. This translates into CASSVGQGSLNEQFF.

The chain combines TRBV18 with TRBJ1-4; D remains ambiguous. V lost 4 bases and J lost 5, with 8 bases in between. The CDR3 length is 13 residues. The germline V gene has CDR1 KGHSH and CDR2 LQKENI. The CDR3 here is CASSRANNEKLFF. The CDR3 DNA sequence: TGTGCCAGCTCACGGGCCAACAATGAAAAACTGTTTTTT.

Regarding this clone: The germline gene is not matched at one end of the junction; a read error may be the cause. Written as DNA, the CDR3 is TGTGCCAGCTCATCACCGGGACTAGCCGATGAGCAGTTCTTC. Amino acid sequence: CASSSPGLADEQFF. This chain connects TRBV18 to TRBJ2-1, with 9 bases that match TRBD2. The CDR3 contains 14 residues. Germline CDR1 reads KGHSH; CDR2 reads LQKENI.

This chain links TRBV5-5 with TRBJ2-5, with 9 positions matching TRBD1. Germline V CDR1 and CDR2: SGHKS, YYEKEE (reference sequence). The CDR3 is made up of 16 amino acids. V gave up 2 bases and J gave up 2 bases; unmatched junction bases: 7. CDR3 nucleotide sequence: TGTGCCAGCAGCTTTACCGGGACAGGGTGGCAAGAGACCCAGTACTTC. Translation gives CASSFTGTGWQETQYF.

This clone has just a few counts. The chain joins TRBV27 to TRBJ1-5; D not resolved. V lost 5 bases and J 4 bases, leaving 15 bases between the germline ends. The CDR3 loop spans 15 amino acids. Germline values: CDR1 MNHEY, CDR2 SMNVEV (reference sequence). CDR3 sequence: CASSRTPVGNQPQHF. For the CDR3, the DNA is TGTGCCAGCAGTCGAACACCTGTCGGGAATCAGCCCCAGCATTTT.

The rearrangement links TRBV11-1 to TRBJ1-6; perhaps TRBD1 as D (5 bases). The CDR3 length is 15 residues. Trimming took 0 bases from V and 7 from J, leaving 10 bases between them. CDR1 SGHAT and CDR2 FQDESV come from the germline V gene (reference sequence). CDR3 amino acids: CASSLARRGNSPLHF. The CDR3 DNA reads TGTGCCAGCAGCTTAGCGCGTAGGGGCAATTCACCCCTCCACTTT.

This clone has a single count. The V and J genes are TRBV6-1 and TRBJ2-7; TRBD1 might be the D (5 bases). The CDR3 is made up of 13 amino acids. Looked up from germline, CDR1 is MNHNS and CDR2 is SASEGT. V lost 10 bases and J lost 4, with 17 bases in between. The CDR3 protein is CATKGPGSYEQYF. The CDR3 bases are TGTGCCACCAAGGGGCCAGGGTCTTACGAGCAGTACTTC.

V gene TRBV9 combines with J gene TRBJ2-3; D not resolved. Germline values: CDR1 SGDLS, CDR2 YYNGEE. The CDR3 is made up of 16 amino acids. Trimming took off 4 bases at V and 0 bases at J, with 15 bases between the two ends. The CDR3 reads CASSSSEASSTDTQYF. For the CDR3, the DNA is TGTGCCAGCAGCTCAAGCGAAGCCTCTAGCACAGATACGCAGTATTTT.

CDR3 in amino acids: CASSFPPSLRGYNTEAFF. As DNA, the CDR3 is TGTGCCAGCAGCTTCCCACCATCCCTCAGGGGCTATAACACTGAAGCTTTCTTT. The chain has TRBV7-8 and TRBJ1-1; a weak D match, TRBD1 (6 bases). Germline V gene data show CDR1 as SGHVS and CDR2 as FQNEAQ. The CDR3 extends over 18 amino acids. Trimming left V 3 bases short and J 2 bases short, with 22 bases between.

The chain employs TRBV10-1 and TRBJ1-1; TRBD1 is a possible D gene (6 bases). The germline CDR1 and CDR2 sequences are WNHNN and SYGVQD (reference sequence). The V gene lost 6 bases and the J gene lost 1 base, with 12 bases spanning the gap. The CDR3 spans 14 residues. The CDR3 sequence is CASSRDMTNTEAFF. Written as DNA, the CDR3 is TGCGCCAGCAGCAGGGACATGACGAACACTGAAGCTTTCTTT.

The rearrangement joins TRBV9 to TRBJ1-1, with 7 positions matching TRBD1. With V trimmed by 4 bases and J by 8 bases, 8 bases remained unmatched. From germline, CDR1 is SGDLS and CDR2 YYNGEE. The CDR3 covers 13 residues. CDR3 loop: CASSNDRAVEAFF. CDR3 in DNA: TGTGCCAGCAGCAACGACAGGGCGGTAGAAGCTTTCTTT.

The table lists this clone with a few counts. The V and J genes are TRBV11-2 and TRBJ1-1; possibly TRBD1 for D (6 bases). In germline, CDR1 is SGHAT, CDR2 FQNNGV. Trimming removed 1 base at V and 1 base at J, with 7 bases between. The CDR3 runs to 14 residues. CDR3 sequence: CASSLGTENTEAFF. The CDR3 DNA reads as TGTGCCAGCAGCTTAGGGACAGAGAACACTGAAGCTTTCTTT. The full variable domain, its missing parts supplied by reference TRBV11-2 and TRBJ1-1, is EAGVAQSPRYKIIEKRQSVAFWCNPISGHATLYWYQQILGQGPKLLIQFQNNGVVDDSQLPKDRFSAERLKGVDSTLKIQPAKLEDSAVYLCASSLGTENTEAFFGQGTRLTVV.

The rearrangement links TRBV27 to TRBJ1-1, with TRBD1 matching 8 bases. The germline CDR1 and CDR2 sequences are MNHEY and SMNVEV (reference sequence). This CDR3 comprises 17 residues. The trim removed 1 base at V and 4 bases at J, leaving 11 bases unmatched. The CDR3 loop reads CASSLLPTGARGTEAFF. The CDR3 DNA is TGTGCCAGCAGTTTATTGCCGACAGGGGCCCGGGGCACTGAAGCTTTCTTT.